The rows below give T cell receptor beta chains drawn from one sample of a study of blood T cell repertoires in COVID-19. Method: immunoSEQ multiplex PCR; TCRdb's copy keeps in-frame clones and lacks some. The sample includes 150,000 to 200,000 clones, 85% to 90% of them seen just once. The specimen sequenced was peripheral blood. Every receptor here comes from a woman over 75 in a cohort sampled during active or convalescent COVID-19. Each CDR3 is given with its conserved first and last residue. Each record gives: D gene, V gene, clone size, J gene, CDR3 DNA, CDR3 protein. The D gene is left open where the match is weak. Where a row states a size, it is once, few, many or the class of an expanded clone; other rows omit it.

d_gene: TRBD2; v_gene: TRBV5-1; abundance: -; j_gene: TRBJ2-1; CDR3nt: TGCGCCAGCAGCTGGGCTAGCGGGAGGACCCGAAAACCCTACAATGAGCAGTTCTTC; CDR3aa: CASSWASGRTRKPYNEQFF
d_gene: -; v_gene: TRBV5-1; abundance: -; j_gene: TRBJ2-2; CDR3nt: TGCGCCAGCAGCTTGCTCCAGGCCGGGGAGCTGTTTTTT; CDR3aa: CASSLLQAGELFF
d_gene: -; v_gene: TRBV29-1; abundance: -; j_gene: TRBJ1-1; CDR3nt: TGCAGCGTTGGATGGGGGCGCGGAGACACTGAAGCTTTCTTT; CDR3aa: CSVGWGRGDTEAFF
d_gene: TRBD2; v_gene: TRBV6-2/TRBV6-3; abundance: -; j_gene: TRBJ2-3; CDR3nt: TGTGCCAGCAGCACCGGGACTAGCGAAGTAGATACGCAGTATTTT; CDR3aa: CASSTGTSEVDTQYF
d_gene: TRBD1; v_gene: TRBV5-1; abundance: once; j_gene: TRBJ2-3; CDR3nt: TGCGCCAGCAGCTTAGAAACAGGGGGGCCAGATACGCAGTATTTT; CDR3aa: CASSLETGGPDTQYF
d_gene: -; v_gene: TRBV3-1/TRBV3-2; abundance: -; j_gene: TRBJ2-3; CDR3nt: TGTGCCAGCAGCCAAACCCCACGGGATACGCAGTATTTT; CDR3aa: CASSQTPRDTQYF
d_gene: -; v_gene: TRBV2; abundance: -; j_gene: TRBJ2-1; CDR3nt: TGTGCCACAGGGCAGGGTAGGGAGCAGTTCTTC; CDR3aa: CATGQGREQFF
d_gene: TRBD1; v_gene: TRBV7-9; abundance: -; j_gene: TRBJ2-7; CDR3nt: TGTGCCAGCAGCTCCCTTTCCGGCCAGGGGGCTGGCTACGAGCAGTACTTC; CDR3aa: CASSSLSGQGAGYEQYF
d_gene: -; v_gene: TRBV2; abundance: -; j_gene: TRBJ2-5; CDR3nt: TGTGCCAGCAGTGAACTCCGGGACTCACAAGAGACCCAGTACTTC; CDR3aa: CASSELRDSQETQYF
d_gene: -; v_gene: TRBV10-3; abundance: -; j_gene: TRBJ1-1; CDR3nt: TGTGCCATCAGTGAGTTCCAAGGGGGCACTGAAGCTTTCTTT; CDR3aa: CAISEFQGGTEAFF
d_gene: -; v_gene: TRBV10-3; abundance: -; j_gene: TRBJ1-2; CDR3nt: TGTGCCATCAGTGCGGGACAACGAAACTATGGCTACACCTTC; CDR3aa: CAISAGQRNYGYTF
d_gene: -; v_gene: TRBV24-1; abundance: -; j_gene: TRBJ1-5; CDR3nt: TGTGCCACCGGGGAGGGAGGTCAGCCCCAGCATTTT; CDR3aa: CATGEGGQPQHF
d_gene: -; v_gene: TRBV19; abundance: -; j_gene: TRBJ2-3; CDR3nt: TGTGCCAGTTCCCGAGGGTTCTCAGATACGCAGTATTTT; CDR3aa: CASSRGFSDTQYF
d_gene: TRBD1; v_gene: TRBV10-3; abundance: -; j_gene: TRBJ1-2; CDR3nt: TGTGCCATCAGTGAGATTAGGACAGGGGACGGCTACACCTTC; CDR3aa: CAISEIRTGDGYTF
d_gene: -; v_gene: TRBV6-5; abundance: -; j_gene: TRBJ1-1; CDR3nt: TGTGCCAGCACCAAACAGGGTAGGGCTGAAGCTTTCTTT; CDR3aa: CASTKQGRAEAFF
d_gene: TRBD2; v_gene: TRBV9; abundance: -; j_gene: TRBJ2-1; CDR3nt: TGTGCCAGCACCGTAGCGGGAGGGGCCTACAATGAGCAGTTCTTC; CDR3aa: CASTVAGGAYNEQFF
d_gene: TRBD1; v_gene: TRBV7-2; abundance: -; j_gene: TRBJ1-2; CDR3nt: TGTGCCAGCAGCCCGCGGACAGGGGGGGATGGCTACACCTTC; CDR3aa: CASSPRTGGDGYTF
d_gene: TRBD1; v_gene: TRBV7-2; abundance: -; j_gene: TRBJ2-7; CDR3nt: TGTGCCAGCAGCCCAGGGACAGGGTCCTACGAGCAGTACTTC; CDR3aa: CASSPGTGSYEQYF
d_gene: -; v_gene: TRBV2; abundance: -; j_gene: TRBJ1-1; CDR3nt: TGTGCCAGCAGTTGGACAGACGGAAGTTCTGAAGCTTTCTTT; CDR3aa: CASSWTDGSSEAFF
d_gene: -; v_gene: TRBV5-1; abundance: -; j_gene: TRBJ2-2; CDR3nt: TGCGCCAGCACGATGGACAGACCGAACACCGGGGAGCTGTTTTTT; CDR3aa: CASTMDRPNTGELFF
d_gene: TRBD1; v_gene: TRBV7-9; abundance: -; j_gene: TRBJ2-2; CDR3nt: TGTGCCAGCAGAGGGCAGGGGGACACCGGGGAGCTGTTTTTT; CDR3aa: CASRGQGDTGELFF
d_gene: -; v_gene: TRBV6-2/TRBV6-3; abundance: -; j_gene: TRBJ2-2; CDR3nt: TGTGCCAGCAGTTACTTCCGGGATACCGGGGAGCTGTTTTTT; CDR3aa: CASSYFRDTGELFF
d_gene: TRBD1; v_gene: TRBV6-2/TRBV6-3; abundance: -; j_gene: TRBJ2-7; CDR3nt: TGTGCCAGCAGTCGGCCGGGACAGGGGATTAGCTCCTACGAGCAGTACTTC; CDR3aa: CASSRPGQGISSYEQYF
d_gene: TRBD1; v_gene: TRBV30; abundance: -; j_gene: TRBJ1-1; CDR3nt: TGTGCCTGGAGACCGATGATCGGACAGGGTGAGGGCACTGAAGCTTTCTTT; CDR3aa: CAWRPMIGQGEGTEAFF